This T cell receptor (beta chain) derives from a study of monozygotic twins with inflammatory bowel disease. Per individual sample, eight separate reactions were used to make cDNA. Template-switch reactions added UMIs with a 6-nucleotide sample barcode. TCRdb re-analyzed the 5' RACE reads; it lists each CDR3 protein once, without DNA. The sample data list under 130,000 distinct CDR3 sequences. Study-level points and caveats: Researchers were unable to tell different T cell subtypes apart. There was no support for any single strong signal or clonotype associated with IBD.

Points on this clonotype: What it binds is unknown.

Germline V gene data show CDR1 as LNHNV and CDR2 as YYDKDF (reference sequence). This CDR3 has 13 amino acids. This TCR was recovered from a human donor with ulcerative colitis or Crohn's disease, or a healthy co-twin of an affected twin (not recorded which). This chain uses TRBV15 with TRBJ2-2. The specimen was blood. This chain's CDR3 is CATSSSGTGELFF.